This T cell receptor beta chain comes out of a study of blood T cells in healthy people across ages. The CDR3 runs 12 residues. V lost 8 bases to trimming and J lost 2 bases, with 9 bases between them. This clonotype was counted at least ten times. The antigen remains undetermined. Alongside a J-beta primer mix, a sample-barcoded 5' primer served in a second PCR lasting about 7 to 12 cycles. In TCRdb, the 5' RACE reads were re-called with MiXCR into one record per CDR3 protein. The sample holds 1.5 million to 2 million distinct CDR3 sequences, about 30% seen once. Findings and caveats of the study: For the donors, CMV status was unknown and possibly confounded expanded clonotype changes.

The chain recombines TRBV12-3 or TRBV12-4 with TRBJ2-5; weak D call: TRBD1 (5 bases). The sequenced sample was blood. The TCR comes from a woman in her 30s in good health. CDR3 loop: CASAGQQETQYF. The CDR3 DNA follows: TGTGCCAGCGCAGGGCAACAAGAGACCCAGTACTTC.